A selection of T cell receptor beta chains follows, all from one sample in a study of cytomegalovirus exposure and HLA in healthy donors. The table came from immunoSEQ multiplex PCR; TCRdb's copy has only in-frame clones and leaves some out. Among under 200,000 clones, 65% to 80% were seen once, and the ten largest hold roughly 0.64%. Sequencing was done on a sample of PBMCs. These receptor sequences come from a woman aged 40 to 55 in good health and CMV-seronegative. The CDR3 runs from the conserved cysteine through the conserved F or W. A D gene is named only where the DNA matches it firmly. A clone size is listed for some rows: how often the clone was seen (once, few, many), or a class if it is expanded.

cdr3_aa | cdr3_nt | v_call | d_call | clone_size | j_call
CASSLEGSGSYNEQFF | TGTGCCAGCAGCTTAGAGGGTAGCGGGAGTTACAATGAGCAGTTCTTC | TRBV7-3 | TRBD2 | - | TRBJ2-1
CASSQDASSNIQYF | TGTGCCAGCAGCCAAGATGCTAGCTCAAACATTCAGTACTTC | TRBV4-2 | - | - | TRBJ2-4
CASSYSGQRYGYTF | TGTGCCAGCAGTTACTCGGGACAGAGATATGGCTACACCTTC | TRBV6-5 | TRBD1 | - | TRBJ1-2
CASSEMTGGSYEQYF | TGTGCCAGCAGTGAAATGACAGGGGGCTCCTACGAGCAGTACTTC | TRBV6-1 | TRBD1 | - | TRBJ2-7
CASSLDGKETQYF | TGCGCCAGCAGCTTAGACGGGAAAGAGACCCAGTACTTC | TRBV5-1 | - | few | TRBJ2-5
CASSRGQSTGAFF | TGTGCCAGCAGCCGAGGGCAGTCTACGGGAGCTTTCTTT | TRBV6-5 | - | - | TRBJ1-1
CASSQAGPGAYEQYF | TGTGCCAGCAGCCAAGCTGGGCCAGGGGCCTACGAGCAGTACTTC | TRBV4-2 | - | - | TRBJ2-7
CASGGASGNAYEQYF | TGTGCCAGCGGCGGGGCTAGCGGGAACGCCTACGAGCAGTACTTC | TRBV6-5 | TRBD2 | once | TRBJ2-7
CASSLVMLAGGNEQFF | TGTGCCAGCAGCTTAGTAATGCTAGCGGGGGGAAATGAGCAGTTCTTC | TRBV11-2 | TRBD2 | - | TRBJ2-1
CASSTDRETNEKLFF | TGTGCCAGCAGCACTGACAGGGAGACGAATGAAAAACTGTTTTTT | TRBV5-4 | TRBD1 | few | TRBJ1-4
CASSVKDTGSPLHF | TGTGCCAGCAGCGTAAAGGACACCGGGTCACCCCTCCACTTT | TRBV9 | - | - | TRBJ1-6
CASSQPRQATEAFF | TGTGCCAGCAGCCAACCAAGACAGGCCACTGAAGCTTTCTTT | TRBV4-2 | - | - | TRBJ1-1
CAISEAGSNQPQHF | TGTGCCATCAGTGAGGCGGGAAGCAATCAGCCCCAGCATTTT | TRBV10-3 | - | - | TRBJ1-5
CASSFGGAGLNTEAFF | TGTGCCAGCAGTTTTGGCGGGGCGGGGTTGAACACTGAAGCTTTCTTT | TRBV27 | - | - | TRBJ1-1
CASSLLLGTTDTQYF | TGTGCCAGCAGCTTACTTCTAGGCACCACAGATACGCAGTATTTT | TRBV7-2 | - | - | TRBJ2-3
CASMATQGSEKLFF | TGTGCCAGCATGGCGACACAGGGGTCTGAAAAACTGTTTTTT | TRBV2 | TRBD1 | few | TRBJ1-4
CASSGDRGYEQYF | TGTGCCAGCAGTGGGGACAGGGGTTACGAGCAGTACTTC | TRBV28 | TRBD1 | - | TRBJ2-7
CASRPSGQHNEQFF | TGTGCCAGCAGGCCCAGCGGCCAGCACAATGAGCAGTTCTTC | TRBV14 | - | - | TRBJ2-1
CASSSTGVSGNTIYF | TGTGCCAGCAGCTCGACAGGCGTCTCTGGAAACACCATATATTTT | TRBV7-9 | - | - | TRBJ1-3
CASSQDPSGNYEQYF | TGCGCCAGCAGCCAAGACCCTAGCGGGAACTACGAGCAGTACTTC | TRBV4-1 | TRBD2 | few | TRBJ2-7
CASSLRGMNTEAFF | TGTGCCAGCAGCTTACGGGGAATGAACACTGAAGCTTTCTTT | TRBV11-3 | - | - | TRBJ1-1
CSAARGYGQPQHF | TGCAGCGCTGCCCGGGGTTATGGTCAGCCCCAGCATTTT | TRBV29-1 | - | - | TRBJ1-5
CASSRPPRSTEAFF | TGTGCCAGCAGCCGGCCCCCGCGGAGCACTGAAGCTTTCTTT | TRBV9 | - | - | TRBJ1-1
CASSSRGGELFF | TGTGCCAGCAGTTCCAGAGGCGGGGAGCTGTTTTTT | TRBV6-5 | - | - | TRBJ2-2
CASSAADTLYEQYF | TGTGCCAGCAGCGCCGCGGACACCTTGTACGAGCAGTACTTC | TRBV6-1 | - | once | TRBJ2-7
CASSVAGGQYQETQYF | TGTGCCAGCAGCGTAGCCGGGGGTCAGTACCAAGAGACCCAGTACTTC | TRBV9 | - | once | TRBJ2-5
CASSSATSGSVNEQFF | TGTGCCAGCAGCTCCGCTACTAGCGGGTCAGTAAATGAGCAGTTCTTC | TRBV5-5 | TRBD2 | - | TRBJ2-1
CASSQTGGAVGYTF | TGCGCCAGCAGCCAAACAGGGGGAGCGGTTGGCTACACCTTC | TRBV4-1 | TRBD1 | - | TRBJ1-2
CASSQDRNRDYGYTF | TGCGCCAGCAGCCAAGATAGAAACAGGGACTATGGCTACACCTTC | TRBV4-1 | - | few | TRBJ1-2
CASSVAASLGAQETQYF | TGTGCCAGCAGCGTAGCTGCCTCCTTGGGAGCCCAAGAGACCCAGTACTTC | TRBV9 | - | - | TRBJ2-5
CASSLSGRVAEAFF | TGTGCCAGTAGTTTGTCTGGCAGGGTGGCTGAAGCTTTCTTT | TRBV19 | - | - | TRBJ1-1
CASQLPGTGVGEQFF | TGCGCCAGCCAACTCCCCGGGACAGGGGTTGGTGAGCAGTTCTTC | TRBV5-1 | TRBD1 | - | TRBJ2-1
CASSLRLGEKLFF | TGTGCCAGCAGCTTGCGCCTCGGGGAAAAACTGTTTTTT | TRBV7-9 | - | - | TRBJ1-4
CASSALAGVDNEQFF | TGTGCCAGCAGTGCTCTAGCGGGAGTTGACAATGAGCAGTTCTTC | TRBV25-1 | TRBD2 | - | TRBJ2-1
CASSIGSNYGYTF | TGTGCCAGTAGTATAGGTAGTAACTATGGCTACACCTTC | TRBV19 | - | - | TRBJ1-2
CSALQGYEQYF | TGCAGTGCTTTACAGGGCTACGAGCAGTACTTC | TRBV20-1 | - | - | TRBJ2-7
CAWSRGSSYEQYF | TGTGCCTGGAGTCGCGGGAGCTCCTACGAGCAGTACTTC | TRBV30 | TRBD2 | - | TRBJ2-7
CSALRQETQYF | TGCAGTGCTCTAAGACAAGAGACCCAGTACTTC | TRBV20-1 | - | - | TRBJ2-5
CASYDRGPSYEQYF | TGTGCCAGCTATGACAGGGGGCCTTCCTACGAGCAGTACTTC | TRBV6-1 | TRBD1 | few | TRBJ2-7
CATSTGGFGYTF | TGTGCCACCTCTACAGGGGGGTTTGGCTACACCTTC | TRBV15 | TRBD1 | - | TRBJ1-2
CASSLSRQPQHF | TGTGCCAGCAGCTTGTCGAGACAGCCCCAGCATTTT | TRBV5-8 | - | - | TRBJ1-5